Listed below are T cell receptor beta chains from one sample, sequenced in a study of T cells in Graves' hyperthyroidism and ophthalmopathy. TCRdb redid the calling of the multiplex PCR reads with MiXCR, one entry per CDR3 protein. The sample shows about 640,000 distinct CDR3 sequences, roughly 20% of them seen only once. Source material: blood. These receptor sequences come from a man aged 25 to 40 with Graves' ophthalmopathy. Each CDR3 is given with its conserved first and last residue. Fields, in order: CDR3 length, clone size, J gene, D gene, V gene, CDR3 DNA, CDR3 protein. D genes are given only for firm matches. The listing skips clone size in some rows; elsewhere it reads once, few, many or a size class.

length: 15
size: .
J: TRBJ2-2
D: .
V: TRBV7-9
DNA: TGTGCCAGCAGCTCGGGACCATGGAACACCGGGGAGCTGTTTTTT
CDR3: CASSSGPWNTGELFF

length: 13
size: .
J: TRBJ1-1
D: .
V: TRBV25-1
DNA: TGTGCCAGCACCAGTGACATGAACACTGAAGCTTTCTTT
CDR3: CASTSDMNTEAFF

length: 14
size: many
J: TRBJ1-1
D: TRBD1
V: TRBV20-1
DNA: TGCAGTGCCCAATATACGACAGGGCAAACTGAAGCTTTCTTT
CDR3: CSAQYTTGQTEAFF

length: 14
size: many
J: TRBJ2-7
D: .
V: TRBV3-1
DNA: TGTGCCAGCAGCCCCCGGGGTCCAACCTACGAGCAGTACTTC
CDR3: CASSPRGPTYEQYF

length: 16
size: .
J: TRBJ2-3
D: .
V: TRBV5-1
DNA: TGCGCCAGCAGCTTGTTTAACAGGGACTCCACAGATACGCAGTATTTT
CDR3: CASSLFNRDSTDTQYF

length: 12
size: many
J: TRBJ2-7
D: .
V: TRBV28
DNA: TGTGCCAGCAGTTTATCTACCGCCCTGCAGTACTTC
CDR3: CASSLSTALQYF

length: 13
size: .
J: TRBJ1-5
D: .
V: TRBV6-2/TRBV6-3
DNA: TGTGCCAGCAGTTACGGGAAAAATCAGCCCCAGCATTTT
CDR3: CASSYGKNQPQHF

length: 14
size: .
J: TRBJ1-5
D: .
V: TRBV3-1
DNA: TGTGCCAGCAGCCAAGATGGGGACCGGCAGCCCCAGCATTTT
CDR3: CASSQDGDRQPQHF

length: 15
size: .
J: TRBJ2-3
D: .
V: TRBV28
DNA: TGTGCCAGCAGTTCAGCAGGGATGGGCACAGATACGCAGTATTTT
CDR3: CASSSAGMGTDTQYF

length: 13
size: many
J: TRBJ1-5
D: .
V: TRBV30
DNA: TGTGCCTGGAGTGTACTTAGCAATCAGCCCCAGCATTTT
CDR3: CAWSVLSNQPQHF

length: 15
size: many
J: TRBJ2-2
D: TRBD1
V: TRBV7-2
DNA: TGTGCCAGCAGCTCCGCGGACAGGGCGGCCGGGGAGCTGTTTTTT
CDR3: CASSSADRAAGELFF

length: 13
size: many
J: TRBJ1-2
D: .
V: TRBV10-1
DNA: TGCGCCAGCAGCGGGGACAATTCCTATGGCTACACCTTC
CDR3: CASSGDNSYGYTF

length: 14
size: many
J: TRBJ2-1
D: .
V: TRBV7-9
DNA: TGTGCCAGCAGCGTCCTAGGCTCCTACAATGAGCAGTTCTTC
CDR3: CASSVLGSYNEQFF

length: 13
size: many
J: TRBJ2-5
D: .
V: TRBV28
DNA: TGTGCCAGCAGTGGAGCCAACCAAGAGACCCAGTACTTC
CDR3: CASSGANQETQYF

length: 14
size: many
J: TRBJ2-7
D: TRBD2
V: TRBV6-1
DNA: TGTGCCAGCATCTACTTAGCGGGAGACTACGAGCAGTACTTC
CDR3: CASIYLAGDYEQYF

length: 16
size: many
J: TRBJ2-7
D: .
V: TRBV7-9
DNA: TGTGCCAGCAGCTTAGGAGCAGGAGGCTATTTCTACGAGCAGTACTTC
CDR3: CASSLGAGGYFYEQYF

length: 16
size: many
J: TRBJ2-7
D: TRBD1
V: TRBV28
DNA: TGTGCCAGCAGTGGGCTCGGACAGGGGACTACCTACGAGCAGTACTTC
CDR3: CASSGLGQGTTYEQYF

length: 15
size: many
J: TRBJ2-7
D: TRBD2
V: TRBV5-1
DNA: TGCGCCAGCAGCCGGGGGGACTGGAGCTCCTACGAGCAGTACTTC
CDR3: CASSRGDWSSYEQYF

length: 16
size: .
J: TRBJ2-7
D: TRBD2
V: TRBV24-1
DNA: TGTGCCACCAGTCCGGGTAGCGGGAGGCTCTACAATGAGCAGTACTTC
CDR3: CATSPGSGRLYNEQYF

length: 16
size: .
J: TRBJ2-7
D: TRBD2
V: TRBV5-1
DNA: TGCGCCAGTATCGGGACTAGCGGGAGTGGGTTTTACGAGCAGTACTTC
CDR3: CASIGTSGSGFYEQYF

length: 16
size: .
J: TRBJ2-1
D: .
V: TRBV2
DNA: TGTGCCAGCAGCCCCTTGGTTAGCGGCTACCCAAATGAGCAGTTCTTC
CDR3: CASSPLVSGYPNEQFF

length: 13
size: few
J: TRBJ2-5
D: .
V: TRBV5-1
DNA: TGCGCCAGCAGACTAGTCGCACAAGAGACCCAGTACTTC
CDR3: CASRLVAQETQYF

length: 16
size: .
J: TRBJ1-5
D: .
V: TRBV5-1
DNA: TGCGCCAGCCGCGTCCGGGGCGGGGCTACTAATCAGCCCCAGCATTTT
CDR3: CASRVRGGATNQPQHF

length: 15
size: .
J: TRBJ1-5
D: .
V: TRBV6-1
DNA: TGTGCCAGCAGTGAAGATAGGGATCCGTATCAGCCCCAGCATTTT
CDR3: CASSEDRDPYQPQHF

length: 17
size: many
J: TRBJ2-7
D: .
V: TRBV7-9
DNA: TGTGCCAGCAGCTTCCCCCGCGGCGGGACCCCGCCCTACGAGCAGTACTTC
CDR3: CASSFPRGGTPPYEQYF

length: 13
size: .
J: TRBJ1-2
D: .
V: TRBV12-3/TRBV12-4
DNA: TGTGCCAGCAGACCGGACACCAGCTATGGCTACACCTTC
CDR3: CASRPDTSYGYTF

length: 12
size: .
J: TRBJ1-1
D: .
V: TRBV2
DNA: TGTGCCAACGTTATAAGTGGCACTGAAGCTTTCTTT
CDR3: CANVISGTEAFF

length: 16
size: .
J: TRBJ2-2
D: TRBD2
V: TRBV30
DNA: TGTGCCTCTCCGGGACTAGCGGGAGGGGACACCGGGGAGCTGTTTTTT
CDR3: CASPGLAGGDTGELFF

length: 10
size: many
J: TRBJ1-1
D: .
V: TRBV20-1
DNA: TGCAGTGCCTTCAAAACTGAAGCTTTCTTT
CDR3: CSAFKTEAFF

length: 14
size: few
J: TRBJ2-7
D: .
V: TRBV20-1
DNA: TGCAGTGCTACTAGCTTCGAGGGCTCCTACGAGCAGTACTTC
CDR3: CSATSFEGSYEQYF

length: 13
size: .
J: TRBJ1-1
D: .
V: TRBV6-1
DNA: TGTGCCAGCAGTGAAGGGGCGGACACTGAAGCTTTCTTT
CDR3: CASSEGADTEAFF

length: 16
size: few
J: TRBJ2-2
D: .
V: TRBV29-1
DNA: TGCAGCGTTGAAGAGATGTCCTTGCTGGGGACCGGGGAGCTGTTTTTT
CDR3: CSVEEMSLLGTGELFF

length: 15
size: .
J: TRBJ2-6
D: .
V: TRBV7-3
DNA: TGTGCCAGCAGCCCAGTGGGTAGGAGGGCCAACGTCCTGACTTTC
CDR3: CASSPVGRRANVLTF

length: 15
size: few
J: TRBJ2-3
D: .
V: TRBV5-1
DNA: TGCGCCAGCAGCTCCCAGCTTCTAGGGACAGATACGCAGTATTTT
CDR3: CASSSQLLGTDTQYF

length: 15
size: .
J: TRBJ1-1
D: .
V: TRBV10-3
DNA: TGTGCCATCAAAAGTCTAAAGGGATCGGGCACTGAAGCTTTCTTT
CDR3: CAIKSLKGSGTEAFF

length: 15
size: few
J: TRBJ2-7
D: .
V: TRBV4-1
DNA: TGCGCCAGCAGCCAAGAAGTGGGGTCCTTCGGCGAGCAGTACTTC
CDR3: CASSQEVGSFGEQYF

length: 13
size: few
J: TRBJ2-5
D: .
V: TRBV5-1
DNA: TGCGCCACCCAGGTGGGGCCCCAAGAGACCCAGTACTTC
CDR3: CATQVGPQETQYF

length: 14
size: .
J: TRBJ2-1
D: .
V: TRBV28
DNA: TGTGCCAGCAGTCCCCTGGACCCTTACAATGAGCGGTTCTTC
CDR3: CASSPLDPYNERFF

length: 16
size: .
J: TRBJ2-2
D: TRBD2
V: TRBV3-1
DNA: TGTGCCAGCAGTAGTAGAGGCGGGAGATACACCGGGGAGCTGTTTTTT
CDR3: CASSSRGGRYTGELFF

length: 18
size: .
J: TRBJ2-1
D: TRBD2
V: TRBV20-1
DNA: TGCAGTGCTAGAGATCTGGGGACTAGCGGGGGTCTAACGGCTGAGCAGTTCTTC
CDR3: CSARDLGTSGGLTAEQFF